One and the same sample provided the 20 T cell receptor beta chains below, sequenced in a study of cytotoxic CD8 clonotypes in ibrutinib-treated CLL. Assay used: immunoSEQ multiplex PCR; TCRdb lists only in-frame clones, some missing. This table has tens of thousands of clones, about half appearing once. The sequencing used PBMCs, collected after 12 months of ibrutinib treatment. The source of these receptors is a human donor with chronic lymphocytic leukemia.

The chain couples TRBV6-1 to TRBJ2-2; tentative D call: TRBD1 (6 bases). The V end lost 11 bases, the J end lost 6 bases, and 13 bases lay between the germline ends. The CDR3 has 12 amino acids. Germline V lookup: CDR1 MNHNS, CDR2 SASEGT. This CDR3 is CAVGQVPGELFF. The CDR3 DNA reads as TGTGCCGTGGGACAAGTACCCGGGGAGCTGTTTTTT.

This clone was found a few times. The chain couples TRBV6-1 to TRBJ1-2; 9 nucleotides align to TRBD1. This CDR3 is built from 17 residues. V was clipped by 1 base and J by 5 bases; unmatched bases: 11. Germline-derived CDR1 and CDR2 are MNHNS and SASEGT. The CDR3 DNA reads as TGTGCCAGCAGTGAAGGGAGGAAGGGGACAGGGCTTTATGGCTACACCTTC. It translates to CASSEGRKGTGLYGYTF.

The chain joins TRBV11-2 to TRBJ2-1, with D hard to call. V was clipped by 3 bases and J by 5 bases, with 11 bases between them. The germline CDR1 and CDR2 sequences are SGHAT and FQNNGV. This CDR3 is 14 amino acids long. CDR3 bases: TGTGCCAGCAGCTTCTTGGGCGAAAACAATGAGCAGTTCTTC. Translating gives CASSFLGENNEQFF.

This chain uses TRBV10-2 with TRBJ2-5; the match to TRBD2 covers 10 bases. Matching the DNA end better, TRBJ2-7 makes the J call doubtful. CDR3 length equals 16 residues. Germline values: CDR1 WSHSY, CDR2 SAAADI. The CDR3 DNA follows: TGCGCCAGCAGTGAGCTGGGACTAGCGAATGCCTACGAGCAGTACTTC. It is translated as CASSELGLANAYEQYF.

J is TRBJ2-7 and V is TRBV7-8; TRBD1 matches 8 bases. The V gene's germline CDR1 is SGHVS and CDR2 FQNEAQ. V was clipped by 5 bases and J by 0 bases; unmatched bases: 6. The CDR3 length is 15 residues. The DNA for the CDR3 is TGTGCCAGCAGCAGCAGGACAGGGAGCTCCTACGAGCAGTACTTC. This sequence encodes CASSSRTGSSYEQYF.

CDR3 loop: CASSVDSGLAGAYEQFF. CDR3 in DNA: TGCGCCAGCAGCGTAGACTCGGGACTAGCGGGAGCCTATGAGCAGTTCTTC. V gene TRBV5-1 combines with J gene TRBJ2-1; TRBD2 aligns across 14 bases. Germline CDR1 and CDR2: SGHRS and YFSETQ. The CDR3 is 17 residues long. V was pared by 4 bases and J by 8 bases, with 11 bases of the junction left unmatched.

DNA for the CDR3: TGTGCCAGCAGCTTAGCTGGACAGGCCGAGCAGTTCTTC. Amino acid sequence: CASSLAGQAEQFF. The V gene is TRBV11-2, the J gene TRBJ2-1; 7 bases align to TRBD1. This CDR3 is built from 13 residues. J gave up 10 bases and V 1 base, and 4 bases lay outside the gene matches. The V gene's germline CDR1 is SGHAT and CDR2 FQNNGV.

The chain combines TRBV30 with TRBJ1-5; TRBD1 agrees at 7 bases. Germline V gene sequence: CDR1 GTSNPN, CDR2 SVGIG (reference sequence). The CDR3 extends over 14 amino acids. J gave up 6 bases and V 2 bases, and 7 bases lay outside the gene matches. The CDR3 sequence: CAWSTDRVSQPQHF. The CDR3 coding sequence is TGTGCCTGGAGTACTGACAGGGTCAGTCAGCCCCAGCATTTT.

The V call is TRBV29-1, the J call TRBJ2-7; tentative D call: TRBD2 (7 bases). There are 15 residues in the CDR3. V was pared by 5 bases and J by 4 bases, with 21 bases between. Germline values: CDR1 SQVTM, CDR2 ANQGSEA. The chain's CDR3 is CSVTRLGGGRYEQYF. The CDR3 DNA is TGCAGCGTTACCCGTTTAGGGGGGGGTAGGTACGAGCAGTACTTC.

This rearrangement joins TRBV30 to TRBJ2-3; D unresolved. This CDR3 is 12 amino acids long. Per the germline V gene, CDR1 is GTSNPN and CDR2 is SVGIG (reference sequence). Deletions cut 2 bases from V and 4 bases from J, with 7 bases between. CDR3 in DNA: TGTGCCTGGAGTCGGACCCCAGATACGCAGTATTTT. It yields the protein CAWSRTPDTQYF.

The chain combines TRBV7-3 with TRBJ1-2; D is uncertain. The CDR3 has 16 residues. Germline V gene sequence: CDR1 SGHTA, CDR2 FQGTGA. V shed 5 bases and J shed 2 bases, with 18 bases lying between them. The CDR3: CASSATPVQSNYGYTF. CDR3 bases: TGTGCCAGCAGCGCCACTCCGGTACAGTCAAACTATGGCTACACCTTC.

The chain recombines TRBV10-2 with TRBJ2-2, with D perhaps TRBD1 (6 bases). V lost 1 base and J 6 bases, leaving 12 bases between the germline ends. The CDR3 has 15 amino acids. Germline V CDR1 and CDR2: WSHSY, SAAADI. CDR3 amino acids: CASSELTTGPGELFF. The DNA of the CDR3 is TGCGCCAGCAGTGAGTTGACGACAGGTCCCGGGGAGCTGTTTTTT.

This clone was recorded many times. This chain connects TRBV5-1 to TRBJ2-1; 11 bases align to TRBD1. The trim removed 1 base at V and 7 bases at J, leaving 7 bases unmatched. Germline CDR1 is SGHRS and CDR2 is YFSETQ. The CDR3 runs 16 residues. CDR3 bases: TGCGCCAGCAGCTTGACTGGACAGGGGGCGGTGAATGAGCAGTTCTTC. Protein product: CASSLTGQGAVNEQFF.

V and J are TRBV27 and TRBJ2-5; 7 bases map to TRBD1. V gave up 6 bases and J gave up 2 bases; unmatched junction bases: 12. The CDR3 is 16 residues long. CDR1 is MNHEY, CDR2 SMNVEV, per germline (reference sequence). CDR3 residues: CASSPGQLLTQETQYF. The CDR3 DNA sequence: TGTGCCAGCAGCCCGGGACAGTTACTAACTCAAGAGACCCAGTACTTC.

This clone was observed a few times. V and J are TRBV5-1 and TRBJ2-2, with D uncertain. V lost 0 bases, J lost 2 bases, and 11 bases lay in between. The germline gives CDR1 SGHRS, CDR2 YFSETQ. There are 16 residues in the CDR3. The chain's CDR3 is CASSLVVSGNTGELFF. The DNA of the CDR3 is TGCGCCAGCAGCTTGGTAGTTTCAGGAAACACCGGGGAGCTGTTTTTT.

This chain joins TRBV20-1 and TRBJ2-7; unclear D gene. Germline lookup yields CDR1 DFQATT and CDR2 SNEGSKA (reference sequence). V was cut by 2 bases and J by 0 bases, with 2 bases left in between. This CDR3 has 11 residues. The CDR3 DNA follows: TGCAGTGCTAGACACTCCTACGAGCAGTACTTC. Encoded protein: CSARHSYEQYF.

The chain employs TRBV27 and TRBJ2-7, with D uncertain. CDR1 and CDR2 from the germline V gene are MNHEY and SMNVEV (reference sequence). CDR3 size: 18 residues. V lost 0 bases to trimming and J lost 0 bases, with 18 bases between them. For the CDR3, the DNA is TGTGCCAGCAGTTTATCCCTTCCTACAGCCTCCAGCTCCTACGAGCAGTACTTC. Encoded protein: CASSLSLPTASSSYEQYF.

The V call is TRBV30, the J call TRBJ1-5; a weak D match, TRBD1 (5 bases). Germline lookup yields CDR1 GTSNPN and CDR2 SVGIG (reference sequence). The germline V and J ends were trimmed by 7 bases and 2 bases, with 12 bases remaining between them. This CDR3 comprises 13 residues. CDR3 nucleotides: TGTGCCTACGGGCCGGGGGGCAATCAGCCCCAGCATTTT. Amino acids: CAYGPGGNQPQHF.

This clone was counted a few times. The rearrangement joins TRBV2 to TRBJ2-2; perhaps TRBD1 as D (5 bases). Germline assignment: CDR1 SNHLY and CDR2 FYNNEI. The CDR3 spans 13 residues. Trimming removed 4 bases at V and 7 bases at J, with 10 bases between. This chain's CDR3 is CASSVQGGGELFF. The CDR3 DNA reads TGTGCCAGCAGTGTGCAGGGTGGCGGGGAGCTGTTTTTT.

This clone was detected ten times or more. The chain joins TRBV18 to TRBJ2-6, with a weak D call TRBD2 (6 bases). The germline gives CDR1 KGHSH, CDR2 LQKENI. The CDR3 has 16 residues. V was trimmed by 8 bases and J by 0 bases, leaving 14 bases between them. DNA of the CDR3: TGTGCCAGCGACCGGGACTCTAGCTCTGGGGCCAACGTCCTGACTTTC. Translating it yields CASDRDSSSGANVLTF.